The next 18 T cell receptor beta chains were all read from a single sample in a study of shared clonotypes between healthy human individuals. Sequencing was performed with immunoSEQ multiplex PCR; in TCRdb, only in-frame clones are kept and a portion is missing. Among around 650,000 clones, 95% to 96% were seen once, and the ten largest hold roughly 0.12%. The naive CD8 population came from CD45RO-negative cells selected for CCR7, without terminally differentiated effector memory CD45RA+ cells. The sample consisted of naive CD8+ T cells sorted from blood. The receptors here all came from a woman under 40 in good health.

In its sample, this clone was seen a few times. The CDR3: CASSAPLSGYTF. CDR3 bases: TGTGCCAGCAGCGCCCCCTTGTCGGGCTACACCTTC. This chain connects TRBV9 to TRBJ1-2; D not resolved. Germline assignment: CDR1 SGDLS and CDR2 YYNGEE. CDR3 length: 12 amino acids. Trimming took off 3 bases at V and 8 bases at J, with 11 bases between the two ends.

V usage is TRBV6-1 and J usage is TRBJ1-5; no firm D call. CDR1 and CDR2 (germline): MNHNS, SASEGT. The CDR3 has 11 amino acids. Trimming left V 2 bases short and J 9 bases short, with 5 bases between. The CDR3 DNA reads as TGTGCCAGCAGTGAATATCCGCCCCAGCATTTT. Translation gives CASSEYPPQHF.

The genes are TRBV11-2 and TRBJ2-2, with 8 bases aligning to TRBD2. The CDR3 is made up of 16 amino acids. Germline assignment: CDR1 SGHAT and CDR2 FQNNGV. With V trimmed by 2 bases and J by 7 bases, 9 bases remained unmatched. The CDR3 here is CASSLSEGLGNGELFF. In DNA form, the CDR3 reads TGTGCCAGCAGCTTAAGTGAGGGACTAGGGAACGGGGAGCTGTTTTTT.

Worth noting for this clone: The same CDR3 is also encoded by other DNA sequences in this sample. The chain uses TRBV27 and TRBJ2-6; no firm D call. The CDR3 spans 12 residues. Between the trimmed V and J ends, which lost 6 bases and 2 bases, there was a span of 2 bases. The germline gives CDR1 MNHEY, CDR2 SMNVEV (reference sequence). As DNA, the CDR3 is TGTGCCAGCAGCACTGGGGCCAACGTCCTGACTTTC. It translates to CASSTGANVLTF. The variable domain in full, with the rest retrieved from reference TRBV27 and TRBJ2-6, is EAQVTQNPRYLITVTGKKLTVTCSQNMNHEYMSWYRQDPGLGLRQIYYSMNVEVTDKGDVPEGYKVSRKEKRNFPLILESPSPNQTSLYFCASSTGANVLTFGAGSRLTVL.

This rearrangement joins TRBV9 to TRBJ2-3; D is uncertain. CDR1 is SGDLS and CDR2 is YYNGEE in the germline V gene. This CDR3 contains 14 residues. V was pared by 0 bases and J by 4 bases, with 9 bases between. CDR3 nucleotides: TGTGCCAGCAGCGTAGAGGACCTTGCAGATACGCAGTATTTT. Amino acids: CASSVEDLADTQYF.

This clone was observed a single time. The chain employs TRBV9 and TRBJ2-1; 8 bases are a match to TRBD1. This CDR3 is 15 amino acids long. Trimming cost V 2 bases and J 4 bases; bases outside gene matches: 5. Germline V gene lookup returns CDR1 SGDLS and CDR2 YYNGEE. CDR3 sequence (DNA): TGTGCCAGCAGCGTCGGACAGGGTTTTTACAATGAGCAGTTCTTC. This translates into CASSVGQGFYNEQFF.

This clone was recorded once. V usage is TRBV11-2 and J usage is TRBJ2-7, with D tentatively TRBD2 (6 bases). The CDR3 spans 15 residues. CDR1 SGHAT and CDR2 FQNNGV come from the germline V gene. The V and J ends lost 4 bases and 1 base respectively, with 14 bases between them. The CDR3 loop reads CASSSKLGRSYEQYF. CDR3 coding DNA: TGTGCCAGCAGCTCGAAACTAGGGAGGTCCTACGAGCAGTACTTC. Complete variable domain (other parts from reference TRBV11-2 and TRBJ2-7): EAGVAQSPRYKIIEKRQSVAFWCNPISGHATLYWYQQILGQGPKLLIQFQNNGVVDDSQLPKDRFSAERLKGVDSTLKIQPAKLEDSAVYLCASSSKLGRSYEQYFGPGTRLTVT.

The chain links TRBV10-2 to TRBJ2-5; TRBD1 matches 9 bases. The CDR3 runs 17 residues. Germline V gives CDR1 WSHSY, CDR2 SAAADI. V dropped 3 bases and J dropped 5; count of bases not matched to a gene: 13. CDR3 sequence (DNA): TGCGCCAGCAGTGACCAAAGAACCGGACAGGGGCAGGAGACCCAGTACTTC. Residues: CASSDQRTGQGQETQYF.

The rearrangement links TRBV10-2 to TRBJ2-3, with 7 positions matching TRBD2. V gave up 8 bases and J gave up 2 bases; unmatched junction bases: 4. This CDR3 region has 13 residues. Germline CDR1 WSHSY, CDR2 SAAADI. DNA for the CDR3: TGCGCCAGCGAGGGAGGGCCCACAGATACGCAGTATTTT. Amino acids: CASEGGPTDTQYF.

The rearrangement uses TRBV6-6 and TRBJ2-1, with D perhaps matching TRBD2 (5 bases). Germline CDR1 reads MNHNY; CDR2 reads SVGAGI (reference sequence). This CDR3 has 13 residues. V lost 5 bases, J lost 4 bases, and 9 bases lay in between. The CDR3 here is CASSNAGYNEQFF. CDR3 nucleotide sequence: TGTGCCAGCAGTAACGCGGGTTACAATGAGCAGTTCTTC.

This clone showed up just once. The chain is built from TRBV14 and TRBJ1-4, with TRBD1 matching 7 bases. V was clipped by 3 bases and J by 6 bases; unmatched bases: 7. The CDR3 runs to 15 residues. Per the germline V gene, CDR1 is SGHDN and CDR2 is FVKESK. CDR3 in DNA: TGTGCCAGCAGCCAGGAACAGGGGAGACATGAAAAACTGTTTTTT. Protein product: CASSQEQGRHEKLFF.

The chain joins TRBV7-8 to TRBJ2-1, with 11 bases lining up with TRBD2. The length of the CDR3 is 19 residues. The J segment lost 7 bases and the V segment lost 1 base, leaving 15 bases of the junction unmatched. CDR1 and CDR2 from the germline V gene are SGHVS and FQNEAQ. The CDR3 nucleotides are TGTGCCAGCAGCTTAGTTTGGCGACTAGCGGGATCTGGGTCGAATGAGCAGTTCTTC. Protein sequence: CASSLVWRLAGSGSNEQFF.

This chain links TRBV7-9 with TRBJ2-2, with 7 bases identical to TRBD1. Germline V lookup: CDR1 SEHNR, CDR2 FQNEAQ (reference sequence). The CDR3 extends over 13 amino acids. V was pared by 6 bases and J by 7 bases, with 5 bases of the junction left unmatched. The CDR3 DNA follows: TGTGCCAGCAGTGCCCAGGGGGTCGGGGAGCTGTTTTTT. It encodes CASSAQGVGELFF.

This sequence joins TRBV7-6 and TRBJ1-2, with 7 nucleotides matching TRBD1. Germline trimming cut 5 bases from V and 8 bases from J; bases unmatched to any gene: 14. The length of the CDR3 is 15 residues. CDR1 SGHVS and CDR2 FNYEAQ come from the germline V gene. The CDR3 DNA sequence: TGTGCCAGCAGCATCTACCGGGACAGTCTTGAGGGCTACACCTTC. As protein: CASSIYRDSLEGYTF.

The V gene is TRBV4-1, the J gene TRBJ2-2; D call uncertain. The CDR3 spans 15 residues. Germline V lookup: CDR1 MGHRA, CDR2 YSYEKL. V lost 3 bases and J 4 bases, leaving 12 bases between the germline ends. The CDR3 bases are TGCGCCAGCAGCCAGACGCTTGTGAGCACCGGGGAGCTGTTTTTT. It yields the protein CASSQTLVSTGELFF.

The rearrangement joins TRBV9 to TRBJ2-5; 8 nucleotides match TRBD2. The trim removed 4 bases at V and 3 bases at J, leaving 23 bases unmatched. Germline values: CDR1 SGDLS, CDR2 YYNGEE. The CDR3 runs to 20 residues. CDR3: CASSSTTVKIGAGGEETQYF. The DNA for the CDR3 is TGTGCCAGCAGCTCAACTACAGTTAAGATCGGGGCGGGAGGAGAAGAGACCCAGTACTTC.

Comments on this clone: The sample has other DNA sequences that encode this CDR3 too. As DNA, the CDR3 is TGTGCCTGGAGTGTAGGCAATGAGCAGTTCTTC. It is translated as CAWSVGNEQFF. The J gene is TRBJ2-1, the V gene TRBV30; D call uncertain. The CDR3 has 11 residues. The germline V gene has CDR1 GTSNPN and CDR2 SVGIG (reference sequence). V lost 0 bases, J lost 6 bases, and 3 bases lay in between.

This chain uses TRBV5-1 with TRBJ2-1; 9 nucleotides match TRBD2. After removal of 4 bases from V and 8 bases from J, the junction contained 13 bases not matched to a gene. Looked up from germline, CDR1 is SGHRS and CDR2 is YFSETQ. This CDR3 spans 16 amino acids. This CDR3 is CASSRSSGRVQHEQFF. The CDR3 DNA reads as TGCGCCAGCAGCCGGAGTAGCGGGAGAGTTCAGCATGAGCAGTTCTTC.